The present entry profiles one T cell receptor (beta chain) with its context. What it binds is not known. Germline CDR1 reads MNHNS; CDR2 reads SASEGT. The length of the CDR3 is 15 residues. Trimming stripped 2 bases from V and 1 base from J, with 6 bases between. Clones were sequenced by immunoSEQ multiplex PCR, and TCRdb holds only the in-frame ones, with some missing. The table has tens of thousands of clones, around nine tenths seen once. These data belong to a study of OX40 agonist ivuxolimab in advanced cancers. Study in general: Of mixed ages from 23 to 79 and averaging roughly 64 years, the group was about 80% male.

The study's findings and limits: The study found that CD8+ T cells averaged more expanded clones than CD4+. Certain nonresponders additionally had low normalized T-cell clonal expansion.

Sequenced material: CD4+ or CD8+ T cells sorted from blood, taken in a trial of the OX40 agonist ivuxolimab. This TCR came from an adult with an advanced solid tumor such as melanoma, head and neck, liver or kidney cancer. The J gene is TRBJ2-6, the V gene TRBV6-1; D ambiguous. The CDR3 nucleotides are TGTGCCAGCAGTGAACGCAGGTCTGGGGCCAACGTCCTGACTTTC. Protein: CASSERRSGANVLTF.